This is a list of T cell receptor beta chains from one sample in a study of T cell responses to AZD1222 COVID-19 vaccine. Some clones are missing from TCRdb's copy, which holds only in-frame ones; the method was immunoSEQ multiplex PCR. The table records roughly 100,000 clones, 90% of them present only once. Sequenced material: peripheral blood, taken on day 0 of AZD1222 vaccination. The receptors were sampled from an adult in good health. The CDR3 runs from the conserved cysteine through the conserved F or W. The D gene is left open where the match is weak. The size entry is marked missing in some rows and otherwise reads once, few, many or a size class.

>-|TRBV9|TRBJ2-3|-
TGTGCCAGCAGCGTAGATGGAGGCGACGATACGCAGTATTTT
CASSVDGGDDTQYF
>TRBD2|TRBV7-9|TRBJ2-3|-
TGTGCCAGCAGCTTCAAGCGGGGGTATAGCACAGATACGCAGTATTTT
CASSFKRGYSTDTQYF
>-|TRBV3-1/TRBV3-2|TRBJ1-2|-
TGTGCCAGCAGAGACCCGGGAGGGGGCTACACCTTC
CASRDPGGGYTF
>-|TRBV5-6|TRBJ1-2|-
TGTGCCAGCAGCCAAAGGGGTCAGGGTAACTATGGCTACACCTTC
CASSQRGQGNYGYTF
>-|TRBV7-6|TRBJ1-3|once
TGTGCCAGCAGCTTAAAGGCGAGCGAGGGAAGCTCTGGAAACACCATATATTTT
CASSLKASEGSSGNTIYF
>-|TRBV2|TRBJ1-5|-
TGTGCCAGCAGCCCTGGTAGGGATCAGCCCCAGCATTTT
CASSPGRDQPQHF
>-|TRBV11-2|TRBJ2-3|-
TGTGCCAGCAGCTTAGTAGGGGAAGGTGCAGATACGCAGTATTTT
CASSLVGEGADTQYF
>-|TRBV7-2|TRBJ2-5|-
TGTGCCAGCAGCTTAGGGACCTTTCCGACCCAGTACTTC
CASSLGTFPTQYF
>-|TRBV5-1|TRBJ1-4|-
TGCGCCAGCAGCCCCCAAGGGACACAGGAAAAACTGTTTTTT
CASSPQGTQEKLFF
>TRBD2|TRBV5-1|TRBJ2-3|-
TGCGCCAGCAGCTTGGAGGGGACTAGCGGGACAAGCACAGATACGCAGTATTTT
CASSLEGTSGTSTDTQYF
>-|TRBV3-1/TRBV3-2|TRBJ1-6|-
TGTGCCAGCAGCCCCGGTCCCCCGAGCTCCTATAATTCACCCCTCCACTTT
CASSPGPPSSYNSPLHF
>-|TRBV27|TRBJ2-7|-
TGTGCCAGCAGATGGGCGACAGCTGCCGAGCAGTACTTC
CASRWATAAEQYF
>-|TRBV5-1|TRBJ1-1|-
TGCGCCAGCAGCGCCCGGGAGGGAATGAACACTGAAGCTTTCTTT
CASSAREGMNTEAFF
>-|TRBV11-2|TRBJ2-1|-
TGTGCCAGCAGCTTGGTATCCACTGAGCAGTTCTTC
CASSLVSTEQFF
>-|TRBV23-1|TRBJ1-3|-
TGCGCCAGCAGTCAATCGTCCAGGGCTGGAAACACCATATATTTT
CASSQSSRAGNTIYF
>-|TRBV5-4|TRBJ2-5|-
TGTGCCAGCAGCCCTTGGGGGGCATGGGAGACCCAGTACTTC
CASSPWGAWETQYF
>-|TRBV27|TRBJ2-1|-
TGTGCCAGCAGATCCGACTACAATGAGCAGTTCTTC
CASRSDYNEQFF
>-|TRBV5-5|TRBJ1-5|-
TGTGCCAGCAGCTTGATTGGCTTGACAGCCAATCAGCCCCAGCATTTT
CASSLIGLTANQPQHF
>TRBD1|TRBV4-1|TRBJ2-2|-
TGCGCCAGTCGAGGGGCAGGGGGCAACACCGGGGAGCTGTTTTTT
CASRGAGGNTGELFF
>TRBD1|TRBV5-4|TRBJ1-1|once
TGTGCCAGCAGCCGGAACAGGGGAACTGAAGCTTTCTTT
CASSRNRGTEAFF
>TRBD2|TRBV27|TRBJ2-1|-
TGTGCCAGCAGTTTAATTTCCAGCGGGGCCCACAATGAGCAGTTCTTC
CASSLISSGAHNEQFF
>-|TRBV5-4|TRBJ2-5|once
TGTGCCAGCAGCCGATCCGGGGTTGAGACCCAGTACTTC
CASSRSGVETQYF
>-|TRBV28|TRBJ1-2|-
TGTGCCAGCAGTTTATATGGGGGAAACAGGTTAGGCTACACCTTC
CASSLYGGNRLGYTF
>-|TRBV24-1|TRBJ2-1|-
TGTGCCACCAGTGATGACGGGGCGTCCTACAATGAGCAGTTCTTC
CATSDDGASYNEQFF
>-|TRBV12-5|TRBJ2-5|-
TGTGCTAGTGGTTTAGGGGTACTGGGGACCCAGTACTTC
CASGLGVLGTQYF
>-|TRBV5-1|TRBJ1-1|once
TGCGCCAGCAGCTGGGGTGGGGACACTGAAGCTTTCTTT
CASSWGGDTEAFF
>-|TRBV5-1|TRBJ1-1|-
TGCGCCAGCAACCTCCATGGGGGGGAGAACACTGAAGCTTTCTTT
CASNLHGGENTEAFF
>-|TRBV18|TRBJ2-5|-
TGTGCCAGCTCACCCCTGGTGTCAGAGACCCAGTACTTC
CASSPLVSETQYF
>-|TRBV9|TRBJ2-1|-
TGTGCCAGCAGCGAGGGGGGAAGGGACGGATACAATGAGCAGTTCTTC
CASSEGGRDGYNEQFF
>-|TRBV30|TRBJ1-2|-
TGTGCCTGGAGTCGAGACCGCCCCTATGGCTACACCTTC
CAWSRDRPYGYTF
>TRBD1|TRBV7-9|TRBJ1-2|-
TGTGCCAGCAGCTTCGGACAGGGGGCTGACTATGGCTACACCTTC
CASSFGQGADYGYTF
>-|TRBV27|TRBJ2-3|-
TGTGCCAGCAGGGGGGACCCCACAGATACGCAGTATTTT
CASRGDPTDTQYF
>-|TRBV7-2|TRBJ1-1|-
TGTGCCAGCAGCTTCACCAGAGACACTGAAGCTTTCTTT
CASSFTRDTEAFF
>-|TRBV3-1/TRBV3-2|TRBJ2-3|-
TGTGCCGTGCGGGTATTGAACACAGATACGCAGTATTTT
CAVRVLNTDTQYF
>TRBD1|TRBV15|TRBJ1-2|-
TGTGCCACCAGCAGGGACAGGGTGGGGGATGGCTACACCTTC
CATSRDRVGDGYTF
>-|TRBV4-1|TRBJ2-7|few
TGCGCCAGCAGCCAAGATCAATGGGTCGCTGAACGCGAGCAGTACTTC
CASSQDQWVAEREQYF
>-|TRBV7-9|TRBJ1-4|-
TGTGCCAGCAGCAAAGGACAGTTAAATGAAAAACTGTTTTTT
CASSKGQLNEKLFF
>-|TRBV20-1|TRBJ1-1|-
TGCAGTGCTAGTGAGCCTGAAGCTTTCTTT
CSASEPEAFF
>-|TRBV4-1|TRBJ1-3|-
TGCGCCAGCAGCCAAGGGGCGACCTCTGGAAACACCATATATTTT
CASSQGATSGNTIYF
>TRBD1|TRBV9|TRBJ1-4|once
TGTGCCAGCAGCACATCGGACAGGGGAGGGGGAAGAGAAAAACTGTTTTTT
CASSTSDRGGGREKLFF